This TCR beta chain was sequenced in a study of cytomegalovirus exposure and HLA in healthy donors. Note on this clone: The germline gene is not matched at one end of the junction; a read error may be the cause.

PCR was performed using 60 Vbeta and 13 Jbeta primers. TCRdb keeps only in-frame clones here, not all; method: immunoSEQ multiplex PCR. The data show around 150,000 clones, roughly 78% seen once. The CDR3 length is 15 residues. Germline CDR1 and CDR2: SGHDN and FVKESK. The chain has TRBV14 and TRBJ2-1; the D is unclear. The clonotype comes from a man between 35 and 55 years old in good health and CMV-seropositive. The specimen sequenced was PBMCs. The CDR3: CASSQDPSAYIEQFF. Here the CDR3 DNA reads TGTGCCAGCAGCCAAGATCCCAGCGCCTACATTGAGCAGTTCTTC.